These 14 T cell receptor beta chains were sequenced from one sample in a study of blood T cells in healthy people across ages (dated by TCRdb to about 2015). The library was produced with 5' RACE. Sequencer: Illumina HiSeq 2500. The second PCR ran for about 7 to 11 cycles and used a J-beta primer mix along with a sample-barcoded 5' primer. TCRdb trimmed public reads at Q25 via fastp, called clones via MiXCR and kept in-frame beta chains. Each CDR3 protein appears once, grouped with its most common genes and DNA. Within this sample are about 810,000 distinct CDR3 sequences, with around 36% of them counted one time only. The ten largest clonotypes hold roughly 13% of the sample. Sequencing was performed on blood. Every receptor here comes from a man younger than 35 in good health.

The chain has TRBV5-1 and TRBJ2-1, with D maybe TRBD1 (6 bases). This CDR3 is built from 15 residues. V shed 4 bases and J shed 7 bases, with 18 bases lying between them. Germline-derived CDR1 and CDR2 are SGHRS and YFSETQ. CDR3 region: CASSPGALTGNEQFF. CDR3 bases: TGCGCCAGCAGCCCAGGGGCACTCACGGGGAATGAGCAGTTCTTC.

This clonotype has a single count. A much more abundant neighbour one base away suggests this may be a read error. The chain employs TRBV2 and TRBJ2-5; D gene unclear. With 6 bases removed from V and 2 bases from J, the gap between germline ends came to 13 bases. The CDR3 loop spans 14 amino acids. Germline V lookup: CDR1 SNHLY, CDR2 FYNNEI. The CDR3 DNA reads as TGTGCCAGCAGGACTCTAACGGCACAAGAGACCCAGTACTTC. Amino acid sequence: CASRTLTAQETQYF.

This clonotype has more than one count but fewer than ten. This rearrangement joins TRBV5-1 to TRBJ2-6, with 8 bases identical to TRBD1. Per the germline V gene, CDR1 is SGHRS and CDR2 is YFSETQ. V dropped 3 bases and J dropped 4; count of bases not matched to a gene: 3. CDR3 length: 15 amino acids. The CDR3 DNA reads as TGCGCCAGCAGCTCACAGGGGGTGGGGGCCAACGTCCTGACTTTC. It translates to CASSSQGVGANVLTF.

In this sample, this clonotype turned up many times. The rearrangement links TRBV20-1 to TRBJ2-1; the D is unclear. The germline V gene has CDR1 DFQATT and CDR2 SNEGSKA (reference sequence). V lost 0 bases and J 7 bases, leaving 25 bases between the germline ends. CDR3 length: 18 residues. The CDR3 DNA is TGCAGTGCTAGAGATTATGGCTCCACCTCTTCTTCTCCTAATGAGCAGTTCTTC. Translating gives CSARDYGSTSSSPNEQFF.

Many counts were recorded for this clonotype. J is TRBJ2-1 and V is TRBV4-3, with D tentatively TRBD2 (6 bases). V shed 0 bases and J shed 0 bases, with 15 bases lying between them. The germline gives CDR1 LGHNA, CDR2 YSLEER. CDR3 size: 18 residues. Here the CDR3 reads CASSQDRPGEASYNEQFF. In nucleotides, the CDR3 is TGCGCCAGCAGCCAAGATCGCCCCGGGGAGGCCTCCTACAATGAGCAGTTCTTC.

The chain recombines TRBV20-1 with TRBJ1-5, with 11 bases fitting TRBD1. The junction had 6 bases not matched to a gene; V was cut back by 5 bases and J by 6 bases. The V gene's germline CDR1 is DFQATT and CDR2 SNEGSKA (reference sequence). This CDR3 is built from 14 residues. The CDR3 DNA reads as TGCAGTGCTGTACCGGGACAGGGGGTTCAGCCCCAGCATTTT. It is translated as CSAVPGQGVQPQHF.

The CDR3 bases are TGTGCCAGCAGTTTAAACCCAGGGGGGAATGAAAAACTGTTTTTT. It codes for CASSLNPGGNEKLFF. The rearrangement uses TRBV12-3 or TRBV12-4 and TRBJ1-4; TRBD1 aligns across 7 bases. The junction had 5 bases not matched to a gene; V was cut back by 2 bases and J by 5 bases. This CDR3 contains 15 residues.

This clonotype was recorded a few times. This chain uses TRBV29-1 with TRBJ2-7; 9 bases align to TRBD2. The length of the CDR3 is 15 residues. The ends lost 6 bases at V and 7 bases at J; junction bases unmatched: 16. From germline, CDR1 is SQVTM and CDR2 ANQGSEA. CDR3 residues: CSVSWGGLARNEQYF. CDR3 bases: TGCAGCGTCTCCTGGGGGGGACTAGCTAGGAATGAGCAGTACTTC.

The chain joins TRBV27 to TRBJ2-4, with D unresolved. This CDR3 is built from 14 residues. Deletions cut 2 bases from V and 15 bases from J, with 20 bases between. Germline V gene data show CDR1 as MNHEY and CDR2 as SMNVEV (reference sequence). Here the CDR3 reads CASSLVGAIYERYF. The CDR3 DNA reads TGTGCCAGCAGTTTAGTTGGCGCGATCTACGAGCGGTACTTC.

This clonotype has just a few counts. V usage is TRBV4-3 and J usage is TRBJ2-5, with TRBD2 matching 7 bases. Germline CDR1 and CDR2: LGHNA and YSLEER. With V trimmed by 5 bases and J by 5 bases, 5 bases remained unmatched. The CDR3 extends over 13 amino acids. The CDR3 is CASSAGARETQYF. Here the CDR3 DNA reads TGCGCCAGCAGCGCGGGAGCCCGGGAGACCCAGTACTTC.

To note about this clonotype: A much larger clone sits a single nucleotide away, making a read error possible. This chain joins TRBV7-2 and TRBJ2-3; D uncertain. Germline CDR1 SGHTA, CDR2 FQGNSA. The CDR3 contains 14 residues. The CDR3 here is CAGSLFGSTDTQYF. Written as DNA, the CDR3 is TGTGCCGGCAGCTTATTCGGGAGCACAGATACGCAGTATTTT.

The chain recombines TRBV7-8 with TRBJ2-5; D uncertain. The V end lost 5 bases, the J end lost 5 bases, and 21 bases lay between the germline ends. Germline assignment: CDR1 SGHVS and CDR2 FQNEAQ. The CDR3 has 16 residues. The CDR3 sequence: CASSPQVKRQRETQYF. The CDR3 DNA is TGTGCCAGCAGCCCCCAAGTGAAGCGTCAAAGGGAGACCCAGTACTTC.

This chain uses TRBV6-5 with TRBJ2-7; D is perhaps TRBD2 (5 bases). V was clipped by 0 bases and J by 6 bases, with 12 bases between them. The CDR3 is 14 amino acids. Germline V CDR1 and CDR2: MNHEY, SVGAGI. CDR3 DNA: TGTGCCAGCAGTTACTCGACGGCTAGCAGCGAGCAGTACTTC. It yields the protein CASSYSTASSEQYF.

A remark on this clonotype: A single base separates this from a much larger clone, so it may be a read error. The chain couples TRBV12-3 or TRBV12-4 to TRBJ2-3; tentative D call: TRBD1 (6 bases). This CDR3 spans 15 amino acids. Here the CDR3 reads CACSFQDSNTDTQYF. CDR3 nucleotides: TGTGCCTGCAGTTTTCAGGACAGCAACACAGATACGCAGTATTTT.